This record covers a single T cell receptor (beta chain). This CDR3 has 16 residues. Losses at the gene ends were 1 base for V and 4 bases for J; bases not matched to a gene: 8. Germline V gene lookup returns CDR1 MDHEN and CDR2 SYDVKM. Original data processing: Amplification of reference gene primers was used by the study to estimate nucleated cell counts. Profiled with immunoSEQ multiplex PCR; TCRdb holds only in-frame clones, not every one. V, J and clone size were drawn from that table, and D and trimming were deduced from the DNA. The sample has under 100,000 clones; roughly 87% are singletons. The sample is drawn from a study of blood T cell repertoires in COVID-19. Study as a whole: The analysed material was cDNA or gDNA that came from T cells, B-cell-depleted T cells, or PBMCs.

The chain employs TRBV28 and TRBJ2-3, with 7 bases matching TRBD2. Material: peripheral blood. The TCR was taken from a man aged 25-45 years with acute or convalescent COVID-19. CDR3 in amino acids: CASSLSSGRPADTQYF. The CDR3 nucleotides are TGTGCCAGCAGTTTATCTAGCGGAAGGCCGGCAGATACGCAGTATTTT.